Each of the 20 T cell receptor beta chains below was sequenced from the same sample in a study of T cell repertoires in cytomegalovirus infection. TCRdb ran MiXCR on the reads and lists one entry per CDR3 protein. In the table there are about 460,000 distinct CDR3 sequences, around 10% of which are singletons. What was sequenced was PBMCs. These receptors all stem from a human donor in good health (CMV status not recorded). Some clones in this sample may be carry-over from other donors' samples.

This clonotype was recorded a few times. V gene TRBV6-2 or TRBV6-3 combines with J gene TRBJ2-1, with a tentative D call TRBD2 (5 bases). This CDR3 contains 12 residues. V was shortened by 6 bases and J by 10 bases, with 13 bases between the two germline ends. Germline V CDR1 and CDR2: MNHEY, SVGEGT. The CDR3 DNA follows: TGTGCCAGCAGGGCCCGGGGTTCCGAGCAGTTCTTC. Translated, it gives CASRARGSEQFF.

As to this clonotype: A much larger clonotype is one base distant, so this may be a read error. The J gene is TRBJ2-2, the V gene TRBV11-2; 9 nucleotides align to TRBD1. The CDR3 has 16 residues. Germline values: CDR1 SGHAT, CDR2 FQNNGV. CDR3 sequence: CVSSVTGGPLTGELFF. DNA of the CDR3: TGTGTCAGCAGCGTCACAGGGGGCCCTCTCACCGGGGAGCTGTTTTTT.

The chain employs TRBV10-3 and TRBJ2-3; 8 bases align to TRBD2. The germline gives CDR1 ENHRY, CDR2 SYGVKD. V shed 7 bases and J 4 bases; nucleotides not matched to a gene: 7. The CDR3 contains 14 residues. The CDR3 reads CAIKERESPDTQYF. CDR3 nucleotides: TGTGCCATCAAGGAGCGGGAGTCACCAGATACGCAGTATTTT.

Only a few counts were recorded for this clonotype. V gene TRBV3-1 combines with J gene TRBJ2-7; the match to TRBD1 covers 8 bases. The V gene end was trimmed by 8 bases and the J gene end by 7 bases; junction bases not matched to a gene: 10. The CDR3 consists of 13 residues. Germline V gene lookup returns CDR1 LGHDT and CDR2 YNNKEL (reference sequence). The CDR3 spells CASCNRGMREQYF. DNA for the CDR3: TGTGCCAGCTGTAACAGGGGGATGCGAGAGCAGTACTTC.

This rearrangement joins TRBV25-1 to TRBJ2-3; TRBD2 agrees at 10 bases. This CDR3 has 15 amino acids. The J segment lost 1 base and the V segment lost 4 bases, leaving 2 bases of the junction unmatched. Germline CDR1 and CDR2: MGHDK and SYGVNS. The chain's CDR3 is CASSVTSGGTDTQYF. CDR3 DNA sequence: TGTGCCAGCAGTGTTACTAGCGGGGGCACAGATACGCAGTATTTT.

The chain has TRBV27 and TRBJ2-1, with TRBD2 identical over 9 bases. Germline CDR1 MNHEY, CDR2 SMNVEV (reference sequence). The CDR3 contains 15 residues. After removal of 6 bases from V and 5 bases from J, the junction contained 8 bases not matched to a gene. CDR3 DNA sequence: TGTGCCAGCAGCGTTAGGCTAGCGGGAAACAATGAGCAGTTCTTC. The encoded protein is CASSVRLAGNNEQFF.

This clonotype appeared a single time. The gene calls are TRBV14 and TRBJ1-2, with TRBD1 as a possible D gene (5 bases). The CDR3 is 16 amino acids. Germline V CDR1 and CDR2: SGHDN, FVKESK. Trimming cost V 5 bases and J 6 bases, with 22 bases left between them. The CDR3 DNA is TGTGCCAGCAGCGCGCGGGACCCAGGATGGTCGAATGGCTACACCTTC. It is translated as CASSARDPGWSNGYTF.

This clonotype was observed at least ten times. The chain couples TRBV7-2 to TRBJ1-1, with 8 bases lining up with TRBD1. With 5 bases clipped from V and 3 bases from J, the junction kept 5 bases outside the gene matches. Germline V lookup: CDR1 SGHTA, CDR2 FQGNSA. This CDR3 contains 14 residues. The CDR3 region is CASSTRQGYTEAFF. In nucleotides, the CDR3 is TGTGCCAGCAGCACGCGACAGGGGTACACTGAAGCTTTCTTT.

This clonotype was detected a few times. The chain joins TRBV10-3 to TRBJ2-1; D remains unclear. Trimming shortened V by 7 bases and J by 1 base, and 8 bases separated the two germline ends. This CDR3 comprises 13 residues. Germline V lookup: CDR1 ENHRY, CDR2 SYGVKD. The CDR3 loop is CAITQRSYNEQFF. The DNA of the CDR3 is TGTGCCATCACTCAGAGGTCCTACAATGAGCAGTTCTTC.

This clonotype has a handful of counts. This chain joins TRBV23-1 and TRBJ1-3; D might be TRBD1 (6 bases). TRBV23-1 carries the ORF label, with uncertain function. This CDR3 comprises 18 residues. The germline V and J ends were trimmed by 4 bases and 0 bases, with 19 bases remaining between them. CDR3 sequence: CASSLDWTVYSSGNTIYF. CDR3 coding DNA: TGCGCCAGCAGTCTCGACTGGACAGTATACAGCTCTGGAAACACCATATATTTT.

This clonotype showed up just a few times. This chain connects TRBV2 to TRBJ1-5, with D uncertain. Germline CDR1 reads SNHLY; CDR2 reads FYNNEI. CDR3 length equals 14 residues. Trimming removed 6 bases at V and 6 bases at J, with 15 bases between. The CDR3 bases are TGTGCCAGCAGGGCGGGGAGGAAGGGTCAGCCCCAGCATTTT. It specifies CASRAGRKGQPQHF.

The rearrangement joins TRBV20-1 to TRBJ1-5, with a tentative D call TRBD1 (5 bases). The CDR3 runs to 12 residues. The ends were cut back, 3 bases at V and 6 bases at J, with 9 bases in the middle. Per the germline V gene, CDR1 is DFQATT and CDR2 is SNEGSKA (reference sequence). The CDR3 sequence is CSARSGAQPQHF. CDR3 DNA sequence: TGCAGTGCTAGGTCCGGGGCTCAGCCCCAGCATTTT.

This clonotype was counted ten times or more. The CDR3 loop reads CASSGTSGPTDTQYF. CDR3 nucleotide sequence: TGCGCCAGCAGTGGTACTAGCGGCCCCACAGATACGCAGTATTTT. V gene TRBV5-1 combines with J gene TRBJ2-3; 8 bases agree with TRBD2. V shed 5 bases, J shed 2 bases, and the junction held 7 bases outside the gene matches. There are 15 residues in the CDR3. Per the germline V gene, CDR1 is SGHRS and CDR2 is YFSETQ.

This clonotype was seen more than once but under ten times. The chain joins TRBV14 to TRBJ2-5; TRBD1 matches at 9 bases. Germline CDR1 is SGHDN and CDR2 is FVKESK. J was trimmed by 4 bases and V by 2 bases; bases with no gene match: 5. There are 15 residues in the CDR3. The CDR3 loop is CASSQWTGASETQYF. CDR3 DNA sequence: TGTGCCAGCAGCCAATGGACAGGGGCATCAGAGACCCAGTACTTC. Full variable domain (rest looked up from reference TRBV14 and TRBJ2-5): EAGVTQFPSHSVIEKGQTVTLRCDPISGHDNLYWYRRVMGKEIKFLLHFVKESKQDESGMPNNRFLAERTGGTYSTLKVQPAELEDSGVYFCASSQWTGASETQYFGPGTRLLVL.

This clonotype appeared a few times. For the CDR3, the DNA is TGCAGTGCTAGAGGGCTAGCGGGAGAGAGTGAGCAGTTCTTC. Protein sequence: CSARGLAGESEQFF. The chain links TRBV20-1 to TRBJ2-1, with 10 bases identical to TRBD2. The germline V gene encodes CDR1 DFQATT and CDR2 SNEGSKA (reference sequence). This CDR3 has 14 amino acids. The V segment lost 1 base and the J segment 9 bases; nucleotides outside the gene matches: 6.

The chain has TRBV2 and TRBJ1-5; 10 bases map to TRBD1. Per the germline V gene, CDR1 is SNHLY and CDR2 is FYNNEI. This CDR3 contains 15 residues. Trimming cost V 8 bases and J 3 bases; bases outside gene matches: 7. The CDR3 nucleotides read TGTGCCAGCCTCAAGGGGACAGGGGTCAATCAGCCCCAGCATTTT. Protein product: CASLKGTGVNQPQHF. The full variable domain, its missing parts supplied by reference TRBV2 and TRBJ1-5, is EPEVTQTPSHQVTQMGQEVILRCVPISNHLYFYWYRQILGQKVEFLVSFYNNEISEKSEIFDDQFSVERPDGSNFTLKIRSTKLEDSAMYFCASLKGTGVNQPQHFGDGTRLSIL.

This clonotype has more than one count but fewer than ten. The chain joins TRBV5-1 to TRBJ2-3; D is undetermined. Trimming pared 1 base from V and 2 bases from J, leaving 8 bases between. The CDR3 consists of 14 residues. In germline, CDR1 is SGHRS, CDR2 YFSETQ. CDR3 amino acids: CASSLTADTDTQYF. CDR3 nucleotide sequence: TGCGCCAGCAGCTTGACGGCGGACACAGATACGCAGTATTTT.

This clonotype was seen many times. The chain recombines TRBV10-3 with TRBJ1-1; 8 bases map to TRBD1. The trim removed 3 bases at V and 7 bases at J, leaving 7 bases unmatched. The germline V gene encodes CDR1 ENHRY and CDR2 SYGVKD. This CDR3 is built from 14 residues. This CDR3 is CAISDVQGVGEAFF. DNA of the CDR3: TGTGCCATCAGTGACGTACAGGGGGTCGGTGAAGCTTTCTTT.

This clonotype was observed many times. CDR3 amino acids: CASSLRSGFNTEAFF. CDR3 sequence (DNA): TGTGCCAGCAGCCTTAGATCGGGTTTCAACACTGAAGCTTTCTTT. The V and J genes are TRBV7-9 and TRBJ1-1, with unresolved D. V lost 5 bases, J lost 2 bases, and 15 bases lay in between. Per the germline V gene, CDR1 is SEHNR and CDR2 is FQNEAQ (reference sequence). The CDR3 length is 15 residues. Full variable domain (outside the CDR3, taken from reference TRBV7-9 and TRBJ1-1): DTGVSQNPRHKITKRGQNVTFRCDPISEHNRLYWYRQTLGQGPEFLTYFQNEAQLEKSRLLSDRFSAERPKGSFSTLEIQRTEQGDSAMYLCASSLRSGFNTEAFFGQGTRLTVV.

This clonotype appeared many times. The chain carries TRBV7-9 and TRBJ2-4, with 8 bases lining up with TRBD2. Germline trimming cut 0 bases from V and 5 bases from J; bases unmatched to any gene: 12. Per the germline V gene, CDR1 is SEHNR and CDR2 is FQNEAQ (reference sequence). This CDR3 comprises 18 residues. The CDR3 region has the DNA TGTGCCAGCAGCTTAGCGACGGGTTCGGCGGGAGGCCAAAACATTCAGTACTTC. Its protein product is CASSLATGSAGGQNIQYF.